This TCR beta chain appears in the sequencing data of a study of blood T cell repertoires in COVID-19. Study-level background: Acute and convalescent COVID-19 samples came from the United States, Italy and Spain.

Generated by immunoSEQ multiplex PCR, the TCRdb table keeps only in-frame clones and is missing some. This table holds around 480,000 clones, about 85% found once. All enrollees were about 18 to 90 years old and from approximately 25 US areas. Participant-given clinical history determined each cohort assignment. The length of the CDR3 is 14 residues. The J segment lost 9 bases and the V segment lost 5 bases, leaving 7 bases of the junction unmatched. Germline V CDR1 and CDR2: MRHNA, SNTAGT. The specimen was PBMCs or T cells enriched from blood (not recorded which). The source of this sequence is a woman younger than 35 who had recovered from COVID-19. The chain combines TRBV6-4 with TRBJ2-1, with 10 bases fitting TRBD1. Here the CDR3 reads CASSWTGGDGEQFF. CDR3 nucleotide sequence: TGTGCCAGCAGTTGGACAGGGGGTGACGGTGAGCAGTTCTTC.